Listed below are T cell receptor beta chains from one sample, sequenced in a study of cytomegalovirus exposure and HLA in healthy donors. This table comes from immunoSEQ multiplex PCR, and its TCRdb copy is limited to in-frame clones, with some not included. The data contain around 150,000 clones, roughly 87% of them singletons. Sample: PBMCs. The source is a woman aged 40 to 50 in good health and CMV-seronegative. Each CDR3 is given with its conserved first and last residue. Fields, in order: V gene, J gene, clone size, D gene, CDR3 protein, CDR3 DNA. D genes are given only for firm matches. The listing skips clone size in some rows; elsewhere it reads once, few, many or a size class.

TRBV6-6,TRBJ1-2,NA,TRBD1,CASRTTGANDGYTF,TGTGCCAGCAGGACGACAGGGGCAAATGATGGCTACACCTTC
TRBV9,TRBJ1-1,NA,NA,CASSVGLSPEAFF,TGTGCCAGCAGCGTAGGTTTGTCTCCTGAAGCTTTCTTT
TRBV11-2,TRBJ2-3,NA,TRBD2,CASAPGLATDTQYF,TGTGCCAGCGCTCCGGGACTAGCAACAGATACGCAGTATTTT
TRBV6-1,TRBJ2-1,NA,NA,CASSEVDSYNEQFF,TGTGCCAGCAGTGAAGTGGACAGCTACAATGAGCAGTTCTTC
TRBV10-2,TRBJ2-3,NA,NA,CASSDYVEASTDTQYF,TGCGCCAGCAGTGATTATGTGGAGGCTAGCACAGATACGCAGTATTTT
TRBV6-5,TRBJ2-7,NA,TRBD1,CASSLATGGMYEQYF,TGTGCCAGCAGCTTAGCGACAGGGGGGATGTACGAGCAGTACTTC
TRBV28,TRBJ2-3,once,NA,CASSPYEGALVDTQYF,TGTGCCAGCTCACCCTACGAAGGGGCCCTGGTTGATACGCAGTATTTT
TRBV28,TRBJ2-7,NA,TRBD1,CASRLDRVRAEQYF,TGTGCCAGCAGACTGGACAGGGTACGGGCCGAGCAGTACTTC
TRBV15,TRBJ2-1,NA,TRBD1,CATSRLGAGTGGFNEQFF,TGTGCCACCAGCAGATTAGGGGCCGGGACAGGGGGATTCAATGAGCAGTTCTTC
TRBV5-1,TRBJ2-1,NA,NA,CASSVGQNNEQFF,TGCGCCAGCAGCGTCGGACAGAACAATGAGCAGTTCTTC
TRBV5-4,TRBJ2-2,once,NA,CASSWGVTNTGELFF,TGTGCCAGCAGCTGGGGGGTAACTAACACCGGGGAGCTGTTTTTT
TRBV5-1,TRBJ2-5,NA,NA,CASSLDGREVETQYF,TGCGCCAGCAGCTTGGATGGCAGGGAAGTCGAGACCCAGTACTTC
TRBV28,TRBJ2-7,NA,TRBD2,CASSWWGRVTYEQYF,TGTGCCAGCAGTTGGTGGGGGAGGGTGACCTACGAGCAGTACTTC
TRBV28,TRBJ2-7,NA,NA,CASSIGSRLYEQYF,TGTGCCAGCAGTATCGGGAGCCGACTCTACGAGCAGTACTTC
TRBV7-9,TRBJ1-2,NA,TRBD1,CSSSHDRANYGYTF,TGTTCCAGCAGCCACGACAGGGCAAACTATGGCTACACCTTC
TRBV5-4,TRBJ2-6,few,NA,CASSLDSSGANVLTF,TGTGCCAGCAGCTTGGACAGCTCTGGGGCCAACGTCCTGACTTTC
TRBV10-1,TRBJ2-7,NA,NA,CASSESTSIYEQYF,TGCGCCAGCAGTGAGTCGACTAGTATCTACGAGCAGTACTTC
TRBV5-4,TRBJ2-7,NA,TRBD2,CATTLADSHEQYF,TGTGCCACCACTCTAGCGGACTCCCACGAGCAGTACTTC
TRBV11-3,TRBJ2-3,NA,TRBD1,CASSLLGTGTDTQYF,TGTGCCAGCAGCCTGCTAGGGACAGGTACAGATACGCAGTATTTT
TRBV21-1,TRBJ2-7,once,NA,CASSKEDRGDEQYF,TGTGCCAGCAGCAAAGAGGACAGGGGGGATGAGCAGTACTTC
TRBV28,TRBJ2-1,NA,TRBD2,CASSLGTSGRGKQFF,TGTGCCAGCAGTCTCGGGACTAGCGGGAGGGGGAAGCAGTTCTTC
TRBV5-6,TRBJ1-2,NA,TRBD1,CASKGTANYGYTF,TGTGCGAGCAAGGGGACAGCGAACTATGGCTACACCTTC
TRBV28,TRBJ1-5,once,TRBD1,CASRPTDRGRGQPQHF,TGTGCCAGCAGACCAACAGACAGGGGTCGGGGGCAGCCCCAGCATTTT
TRBV28,TRBJ2-1,NA,NA,CASSLGVGSHEQFF,TGTGCCAGCAGTTTAGGTGTGGGTAGCCATGAGCAGTTCTTC
TRBV9,TRBJ2-1,NA,NA,CASSASPGTSYNEQFF,TGTGCCAGCAGCGCTTCCCCCGGGACTTCCTACAATGAGCAGTTCTTC
TRBV11-3,TRBJ2-7,NA,TRBD2,CASSFGTSGRIGEQYF,TGTGCCAGCAGCTTCGGGACTAGCGGGAGGATCGGCGAGCAGTACTTC
TRBV6-5,TRBJ1-6,NA,NA,CASGQLSYNSPLHF,TGTGCCAGCGGACAGCTCTCCTATAATTCACCCCTCCACTTT
TRBV6-5,TRBJ1-5,once,TRBD1,CASSRTGIGGQPQHF,TGTGCCAGCAGTCGGACAGGGATAGGAGGGCAGCCCCAGCATTTT
TRBV28,TRBJ1-1,NA,NA,CASTLAGVGTEAFF,TGTGCCAGCACTCTAGCGGGGGTGGGAACTGAAGCTTTCTTT
TRBV2,TRBJ1-1,NA,TRBD1,CASSEETGAIEMNTEAFF,TGTGCCAGCAGTGAAGAGACAGGGGCCATCGAAATGAACACTGAAGCTTTCTTT
TRBV2,TRBJ1-5,NA,TRBD1,CASSDDRGKQPQHF,TGTGCCAGCAGCGACGACAGGGGAAAACAGCCCCAGCATTTT
TRBV7-9,TRBJ2-5,NA,NA,CSSSPDRFRGTQYF,TGTTCCAGCAGCCCAGACAGGTTTCGAGGGACCCAGTACTTC
TRBV4-3,TRBJ2-1,NA,TRBD2,CASSQGTSGVSISYNEQFF,TGCGCCAGCAGCCAAGGGACTAGCGGGGTCTCCATCTCCTACAATGAGCAGTTCTTC
TRBV6-6,TRBJ2-2,NA,NA,CASTAPRLTGELFF,TGTGCCAGCACGGCCCCCAGGCTGACCGGGGAGCTGTTTTTT
TRBV5-5,TRBJ2-1,once,TRBD1,CASSQTGGPYNEQFF,TGTGCCAGCAGCCAGACAGGGGGACCCTACAATGAGCAGTTCTTC
TRBV19,TRBJ2-7,NA,TRBD1,CASTDRGDPRHQYF,TGTGCCAGTACGGACAGGGGAGATCCCCGACACCAGTACTTC
TRBV10-3,TRBJ1-1,NA,TRBD1,CAITGTDYTEAFF,TGTGCCATCACTGGGACAGACTACACTGAAGCTTTCTTT
TRBV5-8,TRBJ2-1,NA,NA,CASSLVTDDNEQFF,TGTGCCAGCAGCTTGGTGACAGACGACAATGAGCAGTTCTTC
TRBV21-1,TRBJ2-7,once,NA,CASSGRYEQYF,TGTGCCAGCAGCGGCCGATACGAGCAGTACTTC
TRBV4-3,TRBJ2-7,NA,TRBD1,CASSQDRGYDTYEQYF,TGCGCCAGCAGCCAGGACAGGGGGTACGATACTTACGAGCAGTACTTC
TRBV11-3,TRBJ2-1,NA,NA,CASSLAVGSGVDNEQFF,TGTGCCAGCAGCTTAGCGGTCGGGAGTGGGGTGGACAATGAGCAGTTCTTC